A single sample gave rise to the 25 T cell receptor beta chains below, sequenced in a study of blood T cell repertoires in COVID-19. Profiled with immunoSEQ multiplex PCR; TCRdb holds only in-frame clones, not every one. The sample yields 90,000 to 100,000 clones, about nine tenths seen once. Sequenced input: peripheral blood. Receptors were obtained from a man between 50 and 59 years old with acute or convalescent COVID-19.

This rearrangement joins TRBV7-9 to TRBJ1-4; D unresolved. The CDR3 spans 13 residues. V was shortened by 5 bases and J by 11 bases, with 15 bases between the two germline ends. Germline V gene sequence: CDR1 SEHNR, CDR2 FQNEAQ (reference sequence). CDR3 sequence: CASSAREDRKLFF. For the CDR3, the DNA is TGTGCCAGCAGCGCCCGGGAAGACCGGAAACTGTTTTTT.

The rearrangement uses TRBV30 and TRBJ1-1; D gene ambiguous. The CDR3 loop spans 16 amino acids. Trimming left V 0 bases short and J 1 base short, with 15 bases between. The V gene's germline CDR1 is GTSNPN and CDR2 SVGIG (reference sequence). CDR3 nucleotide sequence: TGTGCCTGGAGTGTAGAGCGCTCGGGTCCGAACACTGAAGCTTTCTTT. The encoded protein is CAWSVERSGPNTEAFF.

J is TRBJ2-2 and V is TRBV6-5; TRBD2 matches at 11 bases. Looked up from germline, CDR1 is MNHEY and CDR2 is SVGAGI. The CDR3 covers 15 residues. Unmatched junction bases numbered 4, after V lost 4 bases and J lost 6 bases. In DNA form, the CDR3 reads TGTGCCAGCAGTTTACTAGCGGGAGTGGCCGGGGAGCTGTTTTTT. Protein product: CASSLLAGVAGELFF.

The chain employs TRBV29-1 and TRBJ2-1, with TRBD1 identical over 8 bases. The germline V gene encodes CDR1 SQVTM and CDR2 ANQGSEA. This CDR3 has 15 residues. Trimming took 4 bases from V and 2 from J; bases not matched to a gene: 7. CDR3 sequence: CSVGNRDRPYNEQFF. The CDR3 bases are TGCAGCGTTGGAAACCGGGACAGGCCCTACAATGAGCAGTTCTTC.

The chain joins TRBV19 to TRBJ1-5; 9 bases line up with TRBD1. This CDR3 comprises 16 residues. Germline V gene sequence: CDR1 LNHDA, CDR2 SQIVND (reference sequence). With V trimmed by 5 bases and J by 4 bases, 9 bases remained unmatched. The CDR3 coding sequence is TGTGCCAGTAGTCCCCTTGGGACAGGGAGTAATCAGCCCCAGCATTTT. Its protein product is CASSPLGTGSNQPQHF.

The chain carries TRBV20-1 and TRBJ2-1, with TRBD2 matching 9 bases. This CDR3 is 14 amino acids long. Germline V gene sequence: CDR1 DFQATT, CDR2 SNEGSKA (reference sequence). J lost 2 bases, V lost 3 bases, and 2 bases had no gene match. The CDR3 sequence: CSASAGGAYNEQFF. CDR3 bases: TGCAGTGCTAGTGCGGGAGGGGCCTACAATGAGCAGTTCTTC.

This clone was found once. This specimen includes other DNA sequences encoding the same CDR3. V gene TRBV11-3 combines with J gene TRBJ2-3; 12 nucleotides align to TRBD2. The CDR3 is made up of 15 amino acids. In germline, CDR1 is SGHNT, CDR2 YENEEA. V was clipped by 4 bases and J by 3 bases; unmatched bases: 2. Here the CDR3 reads CASSSGLAGTDTQYF. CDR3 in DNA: TGTGCCAGCAGCTCCGGACTAGCGGGGACAGATACGCAGTATTTT.

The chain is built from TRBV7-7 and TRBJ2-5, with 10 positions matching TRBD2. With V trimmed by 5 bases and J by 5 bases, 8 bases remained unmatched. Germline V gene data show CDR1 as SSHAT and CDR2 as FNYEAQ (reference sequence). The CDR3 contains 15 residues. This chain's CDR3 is CASSQGLAEGETQYF. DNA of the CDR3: TGTGCCAGCAGCCAAGGACTAGCGGAGGGGGAGACCCAGTACTTC.

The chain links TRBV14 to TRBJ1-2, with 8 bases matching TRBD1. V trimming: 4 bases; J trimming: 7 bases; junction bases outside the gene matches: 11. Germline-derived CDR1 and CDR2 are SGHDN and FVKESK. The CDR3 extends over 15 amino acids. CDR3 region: CASSPNPDRVSGYTF. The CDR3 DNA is TGTGCCAGCAGCCCAAATCCGGACAGGGTCAGTGGCTACACCTTC.

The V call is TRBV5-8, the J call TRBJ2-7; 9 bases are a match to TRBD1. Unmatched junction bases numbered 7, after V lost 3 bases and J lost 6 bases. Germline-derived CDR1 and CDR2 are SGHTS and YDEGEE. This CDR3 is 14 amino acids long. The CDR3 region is CASSWGTGRSEQYF. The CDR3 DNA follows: TGTGCCAGCAGCTGGGGGACAGGGAGGTCCGAGCAGTACTTC.

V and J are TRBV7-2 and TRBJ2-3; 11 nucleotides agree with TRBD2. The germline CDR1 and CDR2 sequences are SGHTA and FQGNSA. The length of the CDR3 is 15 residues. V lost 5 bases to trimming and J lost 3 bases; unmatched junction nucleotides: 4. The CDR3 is CASSLTSGSTDTQYF. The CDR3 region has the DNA TGTGCCAGCAGCCTCACTAGCGGGAGTACAGATACGCAGTATTTT.

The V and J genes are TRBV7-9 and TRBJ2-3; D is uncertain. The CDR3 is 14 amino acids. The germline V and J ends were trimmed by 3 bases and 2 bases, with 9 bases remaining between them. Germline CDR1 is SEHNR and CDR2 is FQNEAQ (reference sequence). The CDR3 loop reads CASSFPANTDTQYF. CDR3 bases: TGTGCCAGCAGCTTCCCAGCGAACACAGATACGCAGTATTTT.

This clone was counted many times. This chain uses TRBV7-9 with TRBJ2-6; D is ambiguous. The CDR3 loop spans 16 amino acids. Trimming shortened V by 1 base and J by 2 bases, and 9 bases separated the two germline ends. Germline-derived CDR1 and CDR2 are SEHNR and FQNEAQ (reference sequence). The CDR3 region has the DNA TGTGCCAGCAGCTTAGTAGGCAGGCCTGGGGCCAACGTCCTGACTTTC. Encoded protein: CASSLVGRPGANVLTF.

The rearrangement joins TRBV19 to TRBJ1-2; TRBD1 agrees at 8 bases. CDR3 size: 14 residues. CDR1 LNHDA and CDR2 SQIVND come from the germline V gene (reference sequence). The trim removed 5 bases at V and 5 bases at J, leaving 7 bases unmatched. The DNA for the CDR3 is TGTGCCAGTAGTGATCAGGGGGCTGGTTATGGCTACACCTTC. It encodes CASSDQGAGYGYTF.

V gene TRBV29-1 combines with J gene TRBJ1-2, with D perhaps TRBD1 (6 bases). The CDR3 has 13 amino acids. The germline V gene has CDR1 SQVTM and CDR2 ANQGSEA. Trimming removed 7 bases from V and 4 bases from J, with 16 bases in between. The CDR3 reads CSADRDNIYGYTF. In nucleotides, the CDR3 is TGCAGCGCTGACCGGGACAATATCTATGGCTACACCTTC.

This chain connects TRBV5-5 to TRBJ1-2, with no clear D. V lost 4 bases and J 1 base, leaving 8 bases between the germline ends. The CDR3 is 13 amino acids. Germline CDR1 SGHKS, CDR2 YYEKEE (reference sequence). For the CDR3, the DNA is TGTGCCAGCAGCGTTGGAGTTAACTATGGCTACACCTTC. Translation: CASSVGVNYGYTF.

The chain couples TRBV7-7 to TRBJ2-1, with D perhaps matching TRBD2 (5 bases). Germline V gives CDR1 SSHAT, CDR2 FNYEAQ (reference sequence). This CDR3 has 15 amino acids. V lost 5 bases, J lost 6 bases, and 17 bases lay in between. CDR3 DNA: TGTGCCAGCAGCCTGACCCCTGGACTCCCCAATGAGCAGTTCTTC. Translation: CASSLTPGLPNEQFF.

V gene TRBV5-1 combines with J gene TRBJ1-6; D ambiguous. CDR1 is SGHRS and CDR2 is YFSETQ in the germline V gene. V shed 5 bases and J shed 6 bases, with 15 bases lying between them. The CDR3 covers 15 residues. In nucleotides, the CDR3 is TGCGCCAGCAGGTCGGGAGAAGAAGGTAATTCACCCCTCCACTTT. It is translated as CASRSGEEGNSPLHF.

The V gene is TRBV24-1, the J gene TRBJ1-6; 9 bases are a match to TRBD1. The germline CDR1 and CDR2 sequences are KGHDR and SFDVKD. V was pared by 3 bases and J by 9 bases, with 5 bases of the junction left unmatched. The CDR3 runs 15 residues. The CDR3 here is CATSDLGQGSSPLHF. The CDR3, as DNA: TGTGCCACCAGTGATCTCGGACAGGGGAGTTCACCCCTCCACTTT.

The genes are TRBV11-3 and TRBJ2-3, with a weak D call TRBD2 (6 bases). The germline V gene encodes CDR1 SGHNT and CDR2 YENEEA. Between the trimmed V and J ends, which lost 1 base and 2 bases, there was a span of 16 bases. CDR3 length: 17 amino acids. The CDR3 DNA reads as TGTGCCAGCAGCTTAGTACGGTGGGAGGCGTCCACAGATACGCAGTATTTT. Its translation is CASSLVRWEASTDTQYF.

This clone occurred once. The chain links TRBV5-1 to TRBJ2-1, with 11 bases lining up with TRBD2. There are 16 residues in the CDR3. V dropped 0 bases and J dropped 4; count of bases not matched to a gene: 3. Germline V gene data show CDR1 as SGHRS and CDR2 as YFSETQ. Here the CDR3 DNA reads TGCGCCAGCAGCTTGGTACTAGCGGGAGTTTACAATGAGCAGTTCTTC. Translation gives CASSLVLAGVYNEQFF.

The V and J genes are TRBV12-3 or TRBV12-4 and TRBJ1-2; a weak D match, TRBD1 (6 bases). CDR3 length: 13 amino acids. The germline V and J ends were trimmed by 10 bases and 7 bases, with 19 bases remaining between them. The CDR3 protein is CATNTRGRSGYTF. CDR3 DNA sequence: TGTGCCACAAATACCAGGGGAAGGTCTGGCTACACCTTC.

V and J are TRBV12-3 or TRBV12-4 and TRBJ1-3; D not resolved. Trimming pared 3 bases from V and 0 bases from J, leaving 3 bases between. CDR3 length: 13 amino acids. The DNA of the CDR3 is TGTGCCAGCAGTTTTTACTCTGGAAACACCATATATTTT. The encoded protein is CASSFYSGNTIYF.

CDR3 sequence (DNA): TGTGCCAGCAGCCCTTACAGAGAATATGGCTACACCTTC. Amino acid sequence: CASSPYREYGYTF. The J gene is TRBJ1-2, the V gene TRBV3-1 (or the pseudogene TRBV3-2), with no clear D. Trimming pared 4 bases from V and 5 bases from J, leaving 11 bases between. The CDR3 totals 13 residues. The germline V gene has CDR1 LGHDT and CDR2 YNNKEL (reference sequence).

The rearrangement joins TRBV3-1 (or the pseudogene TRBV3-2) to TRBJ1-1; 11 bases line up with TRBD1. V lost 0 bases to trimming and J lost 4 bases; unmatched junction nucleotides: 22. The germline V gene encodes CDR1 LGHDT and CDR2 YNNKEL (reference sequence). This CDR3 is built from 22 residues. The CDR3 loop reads CASSQDKNFAGTGGWVCTEAFF. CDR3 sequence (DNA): TGTGCCAGCAGCCAAGATAAAAATTTCGCCGGGACAGGGGGATGGGTGTGCACTGAAGCTTTCTTT.